The following is a T cell receptor (beta chain) sequence with its context. Regulatory T cells were sorted as CD4+CD25hiCD127low/negative. This sample was included in a study of B cell selection in AIRE deficiency. Measured with immunoSEQ multiplex PCR; TCRdb has only the in-frame clones, and not every one. Of approximately 21,000 clones listed, about 94% were seen once; the top ten hold less than 2%. The sequence came from a human donor with AIRE deficiency. What was sequenced was Tregs sorted from PBMCs.

The CDR3 sequence: CASSSPGLTYEQYF. For the CDR3, the DNA is TGTGCCAGCAGTTCCCCGGGACTGACATACGAGCAGTACTTC. This chain uses TRBV28 with TRBJ2-7; tentatively, D is TRBD2 (6 bases). The V end was cut by 4 bases, the J end by 4 bases, with 14 bases between. CDR1 is MDHEN, CDR2 SYDVKM, per germline. The CDR3 is 14 amino acids.